The 24 T cell receptor beta chains in this list originate from one sample, sequenced in a study of shared clonotypes between healthy human individuals. Assay used: immunoSEQ multiplex PCR; TCRdb lists only in-frame clones, some missing. The table lists about 2 million clones, about 95% of them singletons. The naive CD8 population came from CD45RO-negative cells selected for CCR7, without terminally differentiated effector memory CD45RA+ cells. The material sequenced was naive CD8+ T cells sorted from blood. The source is a man aged 18-30 years in good health.

The chain carries TRBV11-2 and TRBJ2-5; weak D call: TRBD2 (5 bases). This CDR3 is 14 amino acids long. Germline V gene sequence: CDR1 SGHAT, CDR2 FQNNGV. Trimming shortened V by 3 bases and J by 0 bases, and 8 bases separated the two germline ends. The CDR3 DNA sequence: TGTGCCAGCAGCTTTCTAGCAGACCAAGAGACCCAGTACTTC. Protein product: CASSFLADQETQYF.

The chain recombines TRBV5-1 with TRBJ2-1, with D maybe TRBD2 (5 bases). The germline V gene has CDR1 SGHRS and CDR2 YFSETQ. V was clipped by 4 bases and J by 5 bases, with 22 bases between them. The CDR3 contains 17 residues. This CDR3 reads CASSHTPSEGLNNEQFF. The CDR3 DNA reads TGCGCCAGCAGCCATACCCCGAGTGAAGGACTCAACAATGAGCAGTTCTTC.

Only one count was recorded for this clone. The rearrangement joins TRBV4-1 to TRBJ1-2; D gene ambiguous. Germline lookup yields CDR1 MGHRA and CDR2 YSYEKL. V was shortened by 2 bases and J by 0 bases, with 7 bases between the two germline ends. The CDR3 loop spans 14 amino acids. CDR3 nucleotides: TGCGCCAGCAGCCAACGGCTAGCTAACTATGGCTACACCTTC. The encoded protein is CASSQRLANYGYTF.

This chain joins TRBV27 and TRBJ2-2; D is unclear. The germline gives CDR1 MNHEY, CDR2 SMNVEV (reference sequence). This CDR3 contains 14 residues. Trimming shortened V by 6 bases and J by 6 bases, and 14 bases separated the two germline ends. The CDR3 DNA is TGTGCCAGCAGGGCCGCAGGAGATTCCGGGGAGCTGTTTTTT. Residues: CASRAAGDSGELFF.

The chain carries TRBV30 and TRBJ1-5; TRBD1 is a possible D gene (6 bases). CDR3 length equals 13 residues. Germline CDR1 and CDR2: GTSNPN and SVGIG (reference sequence). CDR3 amino acids: CALGAQGRQPQHF. CDR3 DNA: TGTGCTTTAGGAGCACAGGGTAGACAGCCCCAGCATTTT. Full variable domain (rest looked up from reference TRBV30 and TRBJ1-5): SQTIHQWPATLVQPVGSPLSLECTVEGTSNPNLYWYRQAAGRGLQLLFYSVGIGQISSEVPQNLSASRPQDRQFILSSKKLLLSDSGFYLCALGAQGRQPQHFGDGTRLSIL.

With regard to this clone: Other DNA sequences in the same sample also yield this CDR3. The rearrangement joins TRBV7-9 to TRBJ2-1, with TRBD2 identical over 12 bases. The V gene end was trimmed by 6 bases and the J gene end by 0 bases; junction bases not matched to a gene: 6. Germline CDR1 reads SEHNR; CDR2 reads FQNEAQ (reference sequence). CDR3 length: 17 amino acids. The CDR3 DNA reads TGTGCCAGCAGTTCCGGACTAGCGGGGAGCTCCTACAATGAGCAGTTCTTC. It yields the protein CASSSGLAGSSYNEQFF.

The CDR3 loop is CASSPPVRENYNEQFF. The CDR3 DNA is TGTGCCAGCAGCCCCCCCGTTCGGGAAAACTACAATGAGCAGTTCTTC. The chain recombines TRBV7-9 with TRBJ2-1, with D perhaps matching TRBD2 (5 bases). The CDR3 loop spans 16 amino acids. The germline V and J ends were trimmed by 5 bases and 3 bases, with 17 bases remaining between them. Germline CDR1 reads SEHNR; CDR2 reads FQNEAQ (reference sequence).

The chain is built from TRBV5-6 and TRBJ2-3, with 10 positions matching TRBD2. This CDR3 is built from 16 residues. Trimming cost V 5 bases and J 5 bases; bases outside gene matches: 11. The germline gives CDR1 SGHDT, CDR2 YYEEEE. This CDR3 is CASSIGSGRAGDTQYF. The CDR3 coding sequence is TGTGCCAGCAGTATCGGGAGCGGGAGGGCCGGAGATACGCAGTATTTT.

The chain employs TRBV5-6 and TRBJ2-3; D gene unclear. V gave up 0 bases and J gave up 4 bases, with 6 bases separating them. Looked up from germline, CDR1 is SGHDT and CDR2 is YYEEEE. The CDR3 contains 13 residues. In DNA, the CDR3 is TGTGCCAGCAGCTTGGGGAACCCAGATACGCAGTATTTT. Protein product: CASSLGNPDTQYF.

The V gene is TRBV19, the J gene TRBJ1-5; 7 bases are a match to TRBD1. V shed 1 base, J shed 2 bases, and the junction held 5 bases outside the gene matches. CDR1 is LNHDA, CDR2 SQIVND, per germline (reference sequence). The CDR3 covers 16 residues. In DNA form, the CDR3 reads TGTGCCAGTAGTATAGGGGCCGGGACAGGCAATCAGCCCCAGCATTTT. It yields the protein CASSIGAGTGNQPQHF.

This sequence joins TRBV5-4 and TRBJ2-1; no definite D call. V was shortened by 0 bases and J by 8 bases, with 18 bases between the two germline ends. This CDR3 has 16 amino acids. The germline V gene has CDR1 SGHNT and CDR2 YYREEE (reference sequence). The CDR3 DNA sequence: TGTGCCAGCAGCTTGGTGGTACAACCCCCGGTGGATGAGCAGTTCTTC. This sequence encodes CASSLVVQPPVDEQFF.

This rearrangement joins TRBV2 to TRBJ2-7, with 8 bases aligning to TRBD2. The CDR3 is made up of 16 amino acids. Trimming removed 5 bases from V and 0 bases from J; junction bases left unmatched: 9. In germline, CDR1 is SNHLY, CDR2 FYNNEI. The CDR3 region has the DNA TGTGCCAGCAGTCCCCGGGAGGGGGGGGCCTCCTACGAGCAGTACTTC. Translation gives CASSPREGGASYEQYF.

The V call is TRBV4-3, the J call TRBJ1-1; D possibly corresponds to TRBD1 (6 bases). Germline V lookup: CDR1 LGHNA, CDR2 YSLEER. The CDR3 spans 13 residues. Trimming removed 4 bases at V and 5 bases at J, with 11 bases between. The CDR3: CASSPRGRTEAFF. The DNA for the CDR3 is TGCGCCAGCAGCCCCAGGGGACGGACTGAAGCTTTCTTT.

The chain is built from TRBV5-1 and TRBJ2-7, with D unresolved. Deletions cut 4 bases from V and 6 bases from J, with 20 bases between. Germline V gene lookup returns CDR1 SGHRS and CDR2 YFSETQ. The CDR3 covers 15 residues. The CDR3 nucleotides are TGCGCCAGCAGCCCCTTTACCGCTGAGTCGGGCGAGCAGTACTTC. This gives the protein CASSPFTAESGEQYF.

The count of this clone is one. This chain joins TRBV2 and TRBJ2-2, with a weak D call TRBD2 (6 bases). Germline values: CDR1 SNHLY, CDR2 FYNNEI. CDR3 length: 19 residues. The ends were cut back, 5 bases at V and 1 base at J, with 23 bases in the middle. The CDR3 DNA follows: TGTGCCAGCAGTCTCCAGCCACACCGGGACGGGAGGAACACCGGGGAGCTGTTTTTT. This codes for CASSLQPHRDGRNTGELFF.

The gene calls are TRBV6-5 and TRBJ2-2; D call uncertain. Germline V gene lookup returns CDR1 MNHEY and CDR2 SVGAGI. Trimming shortened V by 7 bases and J by 8 bases, and 17 bases separated the two germline ends. This CDR3 has 14 amino acids. The CDR3 sequence is CASTQDGPPGELFF. For the CDR3, the DNA is TGTGCCAGCACCCAAGACGGACCTCCTGGGGAGCTGTTTTTT.

The chain combines TRBV2 with TRBJ2-7; no clear D. Germline V lookup: CDR1 SNHLY, CDR2 FYNNEI. The V end was cut by 2 bases, the J end by 5 bases, with 7 bases between. CDR3 length: 12 residues. Here the CDR3 reads CASSERWDEQYF. CDR3 sequence (DNA): TGTGCCAGCAGTGAAAGGTGGGACGAGCAGTACTTC.

Comments on this clone: This CDR3 is also generated by other DNA sequences in the sample. The CDR3 sequence: CASSFSGSSYEQYF. CDR3 coding DNA: TGTGCCAGCAGTTTTTCCGGGAGCTCCTACGAGCAGTACTTC. This chain uses TRBV27 with TRBJ2-7; perhaps TRBD2 as D (6 bases). The CDR3 extends over 14 amino acids. CDR1 is MNHEY, CDR2 SMNVEV, per germline (reference sequence). V was cut by 3 bases and J by 0 bases, with 9 bases left in between.

V usage is TRBV19 and J usage is TRBJ1-5; unclear D gene. Trimming took 0 bases from V and 2 from J, leaving 8 bases between them. Germline V gene sequence: CDR1 LNHDA, CDR2 SQIVND (reference sequence). The CDR3 extends over 15 amino acids. CDR3 DNA: TGTGCCAGTAGTATAGATCTAGGAGGCAATCAGCCCCAGCATTTT. Protein: CASSIDLGGNQPQHF.

The chain couples TRBV14 to TRBJ2-7, with TRBD2 identical over 7 bases. The J segment lost 4 bases and the V segment lost 1 base, leaving 4 bases of the junction unmatched. Per germline, CDR1 SGHDN and CDR2 FVKESK. The length of the CDR3 is 14 residues. This CDR3 is CASSQAGEGYEQYF. As DNA, the CDR3 is TGTGCCAGCAGCCAAGCGGGGGAGGGATACGAGCAGTACTTC.

The rearrangement joins TRBV4-1 to TRBJ2-7; D possibly corresponds to TRBD2 (5 bases). This CDR3 region has 14 residues. The V end was cut by 8 bases, the J end by 0 bases, with 14 bases between. Germline assignment: CDR1 MGHRA and CDR2 YSYEKL. CDR3 DNA: TGCGCCAGCTCCACTCATGGGAGCTCCTACGAGCAGTACTTC. Translated: CASSTHGSSYEQYF.

The chain uses TRBV10-2 and TRBJ2-7; 8 bases match TRBD2. Per the germline V gene, CDR1 is WSHSY and CDR2 is SAAADI. The V and J ends lost 8 bases and 6 bases, in that order; junction bases with no gene match: 9. The CDR3 loop spans 13 amino acids. CDR3 nucleotides: TGCGCCAGCGCCATTTGGCTAGCGGGCGAGCAGTACTTC. It yields the protein CASAIWLAGEQYF.

The chain combines TRBV27 with TRBJ2-3; 10 bases line up with TRBD2. Germline lookup yields CDR1 MNHEY and CDR2 SMNVEV (reference sequence). V was pared by 6 bases and J by 2 bases, with 5 bases of the junction left unmatched. This CDR3 has 15 amino acids. CDR3 bases: TGTGCCAGCAGAGAGCTAGCGGGGGTCACAGATACGCAGTATTTT. It specifies CASRELAGVTDTQYF.

The rearrangement joins TRBV7-8 to TRBJ1-5; no definite D call. Trimming pared 3 bases from V and 4 bases from J, leaving 19 bases between. In germline, CDR1 is SGHVS, CDR2 FQNEAQ. This CDR3 comprises 17 residues. CDR3 region: CASSFSRVALPNQPQHF. In DNA form, the CDR3 reads TGTGCCAGCAGCTTTTCGAGGGTGGCCCTCCCAAATCAGCCCCAGCATTTT.